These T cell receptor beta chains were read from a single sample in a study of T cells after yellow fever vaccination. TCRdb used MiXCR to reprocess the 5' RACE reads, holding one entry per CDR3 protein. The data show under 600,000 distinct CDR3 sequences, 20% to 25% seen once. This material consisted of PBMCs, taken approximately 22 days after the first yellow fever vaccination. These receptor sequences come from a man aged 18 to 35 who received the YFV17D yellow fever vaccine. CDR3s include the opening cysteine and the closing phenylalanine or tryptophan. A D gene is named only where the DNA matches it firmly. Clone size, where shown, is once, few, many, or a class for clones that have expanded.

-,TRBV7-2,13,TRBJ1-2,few,TGTGCCAGCAGCTTAGCCCTCCAACCCGGCTACACCTTC,CASSLALQPGYTF
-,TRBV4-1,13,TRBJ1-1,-,TGCGCCAGCAGCCCTATAGGGAGGACTGAAGCTTTCTTT,CASSPIGRTEAFF
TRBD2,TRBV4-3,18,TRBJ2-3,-,TGCGCCAGCAGCCAAGATTTGGGGCTAGCGGCCTACACAGATACGCAGTATTTT,CASSQDLGLAAYTDTQYF
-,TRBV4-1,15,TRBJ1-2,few,TGCGCCAGCAGCCAAGAAGGCCAGGGTCCCTATGGCTACACCTTC,CASSQEGQGPYGYTF
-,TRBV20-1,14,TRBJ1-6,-,TGCAGTGCGCGACCCAGGGGCTATAATTCACCCCTCCACTTT,CSARPRGYNSPLHF
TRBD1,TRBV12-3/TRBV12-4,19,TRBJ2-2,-,TGTGCCAGCACCTTCCTCAAGGGGACAGGGGGCCCTAACACCGGGGAGCTGTTTTTT,CASTFLKGTGGPNTGELFF
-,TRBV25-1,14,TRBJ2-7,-,TGTGCCAGCAGTGAATTGAAGGAATTTGACGAGCAGTACTTC,CASSELKEFDEQYF
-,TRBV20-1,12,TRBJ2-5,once,TGCAGTCTCCTGGACGGGCGAGAGACCCAGTACTTC,CSLLDGRETQYF
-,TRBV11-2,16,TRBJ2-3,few,TGTGCCAGCAGCCCCCTTTCGGGTTTTAGCACAGATACGCAGTATTTT,CASSPLSGFSTDTQYF
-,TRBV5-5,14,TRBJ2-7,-,TGTGCCAGCAGCCGTACGACGGTCTCCTACGAGCAGTACTTC,CASSRTTVSYEQYF
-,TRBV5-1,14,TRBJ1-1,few,TGCGCCAGCAGCGCAAACAGGGCGGACACTGAAGCTTTCTTT,CASSANRADTEAFF
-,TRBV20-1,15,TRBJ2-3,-,TGCAGTGCTTCCGGGGGAGGGGGGAGCACAGATACGCAGTATTTT,CSASGGGGSTDTQYF
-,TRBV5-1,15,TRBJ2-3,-,TGCGCCAGCAGCTTGGAGAGTGGACTAAAAGATACGCAGTATTTT,CASSLESGLKDTQYF
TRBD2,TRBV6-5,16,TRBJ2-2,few,TGTGCCAGCAGTTACCAGACTAGCGGGAGAGCCGGGGAGCTGTTTTTT,CASSYQTSGRAGELFF